These 32 T cell receptor beta chains share one sample of origin, sequenced in a study of cytomegalovirus exposure and HLA in healthy donors. The PCR had 60 Vbeta and 13 Jbeta primers. Here immunoSEQ multiplex PCR was the method, and the copy in TCRdb shows in-frame clones only, minus some. The sample lists approximately 190,000 clones, over 75% occurring once. The sample consisted of PBMCs. The receptors were sampled from a boy aged 2 to 9 in good health and CMV-seronegative.

This chain uses TRBV19 with TRBJ2-5, with D perhaps TRBD1 (6 bases). Per the germline V gene, CDR1 is LNHDA and CDR2 is SQIVND (reference sequence). V lost 5 bases and J 5 bases, leaving 15 bases between the germline ends. CDR3 length: 14 amino acids. The CDR3 nucleotides read TGTGCCAGTAGTTCTCCAGGGGATTGGGAGACCCAGTACTTC. Its translation is CASSSPGDWETQYF.

This clone was counted between two and nine times. The chain uses TRBV9 and TRBJ2-7, with TRBD2 as a possible D gene (5 bases). This CDR3 spans 13 amino acids. The germline CDR1 and CDR2 sequences are SGDLS and YYNGEE. Trimming pared 0 bases from V and 6 bases from J, leaving 10 bases between. CDR3 sequence: CASSVEDRGEQYF. The CDR3 region has the DNA TGTGCCAGCAGCGTAGAGGACCGGGGCGAGCAGTACTTC.

This clone occurred a few times. The chain couples TRBV7-9 to TRBJ1-6; D uncertain. The CDR3 contains 15 residues. The germline V gene has CDR1 SEHNR and CDR2 FQNEAQ (reference sequence). V was clipped by 3 bases and J by 6 bases, with 12 bases between them. As DNA, the CDR3 is TGTGCCAGCAGCTTGCGCGGCCCGACTAATTCACCCCTCCACTTT. Translated, it gives CASSLRGPTNSPLHF.

The chain employs TRBV19 and TRBJ1-1; D remains unclear. The CDR3 runs 12 residues. The V gene lost 7 bases and the J gene lost 1 base, with 7 bases spanning the gap. Germline V gives CDR1 LNHDA, CDR2 SQIVND (reference sequence). The CDR3, as DNA: TGTGCCAGTACGACGGGGAACACTGAAGCTTTCTTT. Protein: CASTTGNTEAFF.

The rearrangement joins TRBV11-2 to TRBJ2-7; 8 nucleotides agree with TRBD1. CDR1 SGHAT and CDR2 FQNNGV come from the germline V gene. CDR3 length: 15 residues. Trimming took 4 bases from V and 0 from J; bases not matched to a gene: 5. The CDR3 bases are TGTGCCAGCAGCTCCAGGACAGGGAGCTCCTACGAGCAGTACTTC. Translating it yields CASSSRTGSSYEQYF.

The genes are TRBV9 and TRBJ2-1; no firm D call. The CDR3 is 14 residues long. Per the germline V gene, CDR1 is SGDLS and CDR2 is YYNGEE. V shed 1 base and J shed 5 bases, with 10 bases lying between them. CDR3 protein: CASSVSAPDNEQFF. The CDR3 nucleotides read TGTGCCAGCAGCGTATCCGCACCAGACAATGAGCAGTTCTTC.

V and J are TRBV7-6 and TRBJ1-2; D is uncertain. V lost 3 bases to trimming and J lost 8 bases, with 19 bases between them. Germline V gene lookup returns CDR1 SGHVS and CDR2 FNYEAQ. This CDR3 spans 15 amino acids. CDR3 nucleotide sequence: TGTGCCAGCAGCTTGTCTACGGTGGCTCGGGGAGGCTACACCTTC. Protein sequence: CASSLSTVARGGYTF.

The rearrangement uses TRBV2 and TRBJ1-5; possible D gene TRBD1, 5 bases. Germline V lookup: CDR1 SNHLY, CDR2 FYNNEI. The CDR3 runs to 15 residues. Trimming shortened V by 0 bases and J by 1 base, and 7 bases separated the two germline ends. CDR3 loop: CASSEAGGSNQPQHF. The CDR3 coding sequence is TGTGCCAGCAGTGAAGCTGGGGGGAGCAATCAGCCCCAGCATTTT.

This chain connects TRBV7-2 to TRBJ1-1, with D possibly being TRBD1 (5 bases). CDR1 is SGHTA, CDR2 FQGNSA, per germline. There are 12 residues in the CDR3. The V end was cut by 1 base, the J end by 11 bases, with 11 bases between. CDR3 bases: TGTGCCAGCAGCTTAGAAGGGGTTGGGGCTTTCTTT. It specifies CASSLEGVGAFF.

The chain combines TRBV4-1 with TRBJ1-3; 10 nucleotides line up with TRBD1. The V segment lost 3 bases and the J segment 4 bases; nucleotides outside the gene matches: 0. CDR1 and CDR2 from the germline V gene are MGHRA and YSYEKL. This CDR3 has 14 amino acids. CDR3 coding DNA: TGCGCCAGCAGCCAGACAGGGGGCGGAAACACCATATATTTT. Protein sequence: CASSQTGGGNTIYF.

J is TRBJ1-6 and V is TRBV4-2; D gene ambiguous. Germline V CDR1 and CDR2: LGHNA, YNFKEQ. This CDR3 spans 15 amino acids. The V and J ends lost 1 base and 7 bases respectively, with 11 bases between them. Here the CDR3 reads CASSQGVGQNSPLHF. Here the CDR3 DNA reads TGTGCCAGCAGCCAAGGAGTCGGTCAAAATTCACCCCTCCACTTT.

The rearrangement links TRBV7-2 to TRBJ2-4, with 9 bases lining up with TRBD2. Germline loops: CDR1 SGHTA, CDR2 FQGNSA. V shed 6 bases and J 0 bases; nucleotides not matched to a gene: 6. This CDR3 has 16 amino acids. CDR3 loop: CASSLLAGLAKNIQYF. The CDR3 bases are TGTGCCAGCAGTCTGCTAGCGGGGCTAGCCAAAAACATTCAGTACTTC. Together with reference TRBV7-2 and TRBJ2-4, the CDR3 gives the full variable domain: GAGVSQSPSNKVTEKGKDVELRCDPISGHTALYWYRQSLGQGLEFLIYFQGNSAPDKSGLPSDRFSAERTGGSVSTLTIQRTQQEDSAVYLCASSLLAGLAKNIQYFGAGTRLSVL.

This clone was seen a handful of times. V and J are TRBV7-3 and TRBJ2-6; D is possibly TRBD1 (5 bases). The CDR3 is made up of 15 amino acids. Trimming pared 1 base from V and 2 bases from J, leaving 6 bases between. Germline CDR1 is SGHTA and CDR2 is FQGTGA. CDR3 amino acids: CASSLNRPGANVLTF. The CDR3 DNA follows: TGTGCCAGCAGCTTAAACAGGCCTGGGGCCAACGTCCTGACTTTC.

Turning to this clone: This sample also contains other DNA sequences that code for the same CDR3. This chain uses TRBV11-2 with TRBJ1-1; 10 bases match TRBD1. The trim removed 5 bases at V and 5 bases at J, leaving 14 bases unmatched. This CDR3 has 17 residues. The germline CDR1 and CDR2 sequences are SGHAT and FQNNGV. This CDR3 reads CASSPLGQGWRGTEAFF. DNA for the CDR3: TGTGCCAGCAGCCCCTTGGGACAGGGGTGGCGTGGGACTGAAGCTTTCTTT.

The rearrangement links TRBV7-2 to TRBJ2-5, with D unresolved. The CDR3 has 15 residues. Trimming removed 4 bases from V and 5 bases from J, with 17 bases in between. Germline V CDR1 and CDR2: SGHTA, FQGNSA. CDR3 region: CASSSVKLARETQYF. CDR3 DNA: TGTGCCAGCAGCTCCGTCAAACTCGCGAGGGAGACCCAGTACTTC.

This clone was observed a few times. This chain joins TRBV7-2 and TRBJ1-6, with D maybe TRBD1 (6 bases). The length of the CDR3 is 16 residues. The germline gives CDR1 SGHTA, CDR2 FQGNSA. Trimming removed 3 bases from V and 11 bases from J, with 20 bases in between. CDR3: CASSFAVGGARPPLHF. CDR3 bases: TGTGCCAGCAGCTTCGCCGTTGGGGGGGCGAGACCACCCCTCCACTTT.

The gene calls are TRBV27 and TRBJ2-7; a possible D gene is TRBD2 (5 bases). CDR3 size: 15 residues. Germline CDR1 reads MNHEY; CDR2 reads SMNVEV (reference sequence). V was cut by 4 bases and J by 0 bases, with 13 bases left in between. CDR3 loop: CASSSAGPSSYEQYF. The DNA for the CDR3 is TGTGCCAGCAGTTCGGCGGGCCCGAGCTCCTACGAGCAGTACTTC.

The gene calls are TRBV5-6 and TRBJ1-2, with 9 bases fitting TRBD1. The CDR3 extends over 14 amino acids. CDR1 SGHDT and CDR2 YYEEEE come from the germline V gene. The J segment lost 5 bases and the V segment lost 4 bases, leaving 6 bases of the junction unmatched. The chain's CDR3 is CASSPGTGLYGYTF. The DNA for the CDR3 is TGTGCCAGCAGCCCGGGGACAGGGCTTTATGGCTACACCTTC.

This chain connects TRBV7-2 to TRBJ2-5; D perhaps matches TRBD2 (7 bases). Trimming took off 7 bases at V and 5 bases at J, with 17 bases between the two ends. There are 14 residues in the CDR3. Germline V gene sequence: CDR1 SGHTA, CDR2 FQGNSA. The DNA for the CDR3 is TGTGCCAGCACCCGACGGGGGGCGCGCGAGACCCAGTACTTC. Amino acid sequence: CASTRRGARETQYF.

The CDR3 is CAIKDRGDQETQYF. In nucleotides, the CDR3 is TGTGCCATCAAAGACAGGGGAGATCAAGAGACCCAGTACTTC. This chain uses TRBV10-3 with TRBJ2-5, with 8 bases aligning to TRBD1. J was trimmed by 2 bases and V by 7 bases; bases with no gene match: 6. Germline V CDR1 and CDR2: ENHRY, SYGVKD. The CDR3 runs to 14 residues.

The chain is built from TRBV4-1 and TRBJ2-7; 7 bases are a match to TRBD1. CDR3 length: 15 residues. Germline V lookup: CDR1 MGHRA, CDR2 YSYEKL. V was clipped by 4 bases and J by 0 bases; unmatched bases: 6. CDR3 residues: CASSPSRDSSYEQYF. CDR3 in DNA: TGCGCCAGCAGCCCTTCCCGGGACAGCTCCTACGAGCAGTACTTC.

The V and J genes are TRBV27 and TRBJ1-2; 7 positions match TRBD1. V was clipped by 6 bases and J by 8 bases; unmatched bases: 12. Per the germline V gene, CDR1 is MNHEY and CDR2 is SMNVEV (reference sequence). This CDR3 is 14 amino acids long. The CDR3 spells CASRPGQSLGGYTF. CDR3 bases: TGTGCCAGCAGACCGGGACAGAGCCTAGGAGGCTACACCTTC.

This rearrangement joins TRBV6-4 to TRBJ2-2; D gene ambiguous. The CDR3 runs 13 residues. Trimming pared 5 bases from V and 7 bases from J, leaving 11 bases between. Germline V gene lookup returns CDR1 MRHNA and CDR2 SNTAGT. The CDR3 DNA sequence: TGTGCCAGCAGTTCGAGAATTGGCGGGGAGCTGTTTTTT. Its protein product is CASSSRIGGELFF.

This chain links TRBV4-1 with TRBJ1-2, with D unresolved. V dropped 0 bases and J dropped 3 bases, with 8 bases sitting between them. CDR1 is MGHRA, CDR2 YSYEKL, per germline. The CDR3 runs to 14 residues. The CDR3 DNA is TGCGCCAGCAGCCAAGAGGTAGATCACTATGGCTACACCTTC. Residues: CASSQEVDHYGYTF.

This clone was recorded once. The chain combines TRBV18 with TRBJ2-1; a weak D match, TRBD1 (6 bases). This CDR3 region has 12 residues. Germline values: CDR1 KGHSH, CDR2 LQKENI. Trimming stripped 3 bases from V and 10 bases from J, with 10 bases between. The CDR3 coding sequence is TGTGCCAGCTCACCCAGGGGACGGGAGCAGTTCTTC. Protein product: CASSPRGREQFF.

The V call is TRBV5-1, the J call TRBJ2-1; 8 bases fit TRBD1. Germline values: CDR1 SGHRS, CDR2 YFSETQ. The CDR3 sequence is 15 residues long. Unmatched junction bases numbered 5, after V lost 2 bases and J lost 4 bases. The CDR3: CASSFRQGRYNEQFF. In DNA, the CDR3 is TGCGCCAGCAGCTTCCGACAGGGGAGGTACAATGAGCAGTTCTTC. The whole variable domain, filled in from reference TRBV5-1 and TRBJ2-1, reads KAGVTQTPRYLIKTRGQQVTLSCSPISGHRSVSWYQQTPGQGLQFLFEYFSETQRNKGNFPGRFSGRQFSNSRSEMNVSTLELGDSALYLCASSFRQGRYNEQFFGPGTRLTVL.

The V call is TRBV7-9, the J call TRBJ2-7; tentatively, D is TRBD1 (6 bases). CDR3 size: 15 residues. With 1 base removed from V and 5 bases from J, the gap between germline ends came to 15 bases. CDR1 and CDR2 from the germline V gene are SEHNR and FQNEAQ (reference sequence). The CDR3 loop is CASSLGGRGRNEQYF. CDR3 DNA: TGTGCCAGCAGCTTAGGAGGCAGGGGAAGGAACGAGCAGTACTTC.

The chain is built from TRBV4-1 and TRBJ2-5; D is unresolved. Germline V gene sequence: CDR1 MGHRA, CDR2 YSYEKL. The CDR3 contains 15 residues. V was shortened by 1 base and J by 4 bases, with 13 bases between the two germline ends. CDR3 in DNA: TGCGCCAGCAGCCAAGGCCAGGCCCCGTCAGAGACCCAGTACTTC. This sequence encodes CASSQGQAPSETQYF.

The chain couples TRBV11-3 to TRBJ2-1, with D maybe TRBD2 (7 bases). This CDR3 contains 16 residues. The germline V and J ends were trimmed by 5 bases and 0 bases, with 14 bases remaining between them. Germline CDR1 and CDR2: SGHNT and YENEEA. In DNA form, the CDR3 reads TGTGCCAGCAGCCCCGTACGGGGGGCCTCCTACAATGAGCAGTTCTTC. Residues: CASSPVRGASYNEQFF.

In its sample, this clone was seen a few times. The chain is built from TRBV18 and TRBJ2-7, with a weak D call TRBD1 (5 bases). Germline loops: CDR1 KGHSH, CDR2 LQKENI. This CDR3 has 14 amino acids. Trimming left V 6 bases short and J 3 bases short, with 15 bases between. The CDR3 loop is CASSLSGHFYEQYF. DNA for the CDR3: TGTGCCAGCTCCCTTTCCGGACACTTCTACGAGCAGTACTTC.

V is TRBV15 and J is TRBJ2-7; no firm D call. CDR1 is LNHNV and CDR2 is YYDKDF in the germline V gene (reference sequence). CDR3 length: 14 residues. The V gene lost 0 bases and the J gene lost 0 bases, with 6 bases spanning the gap. Here the CDR3 DNA reads TGTGCCACCAGCAGAGAGGCGGTCTCCTACGAGCAGTACTTC. Translation gives CATSREAVSYEQYF.

This rearrangement joins TRBV4-3 to TRBJ2-2, with D uncertain. The CDR3 consists of 15 residues. Between the trimmed V and J ends, which lost 4 bases and 5 bases, there was a span of 14 bases. Germline V gene lookup returns CDR1 LGHNA and CDR2 YSLEER. The CDR3 is CASSLNPEDTGELFF. The CDR3 bases are TGCGCCAGCAGCCTAAACCCCGAGGATACCGGGGAGCTGTTTTTT.